These T cell receptor beta chains were read from a single sample in a study of human T cells and chemical hapten exposure. Each CDR3 protein gets one entry after TCRdb re-called the RACE reads with MiXCR. The sample holds roughly 360,000 distinct CDR3 sequences, roughly 4.8% seen once. The sequences come from whole blood, collected in connection with sensitization to the hapten diphenylcyclopropenone (DPC). These receptors were taken from a woman between 45 and 60 years old with alopecia areata. Some clones in this sample may be carry-over from other donors' samples. CDR3s include the opening cysteine and the closing phenylalanine or tryptophan. D genes are given only for firm matches. Size values are once, few and many counts, or a class for expanded clones, and some rows have none.

d_gene	v_gene	j_gene	abundance	CDR3nt	CDR3aa
TRBD2	TRBV28	TRBJ2-7	NA	TGTGCCAGCAGTTCGCCCATACTACTAGCGGGAGGCCACGAGCAGTACTTC	CASSSPILLAGGHEQYF
NA	TRBV4-2	TRBJ2-7	many	TGTGCCAGCAGCCAAGCAAGGGCGGACTACGAGCAGTACTTC	CASSQARADYEQYF
TRBD1	TRBV27	TRBJ1-5	many	TGTGCCAGCGGAGGGACAGGGAATCAGCCCCAGCATTTT	CASGGTGNQPQHF
NA	TRBV20-1	TRBJ1-2	few	TGCAGTGCTCCGCGTACCCCCCAGGGAAGCTATGGCTACACCTTC	CSAPRTPQGSYGYTF
NA	TRBV29-1	TRBJ2-6	NA	TGCAGCGTTGAAGACCGCCCGGCCTCTGGGGCCAACGTCCTGACTTTC	CSVEDRPASGANVLTF
NA	TRBV18	TRBJ1-4	many	TGTGCCAGCTCCATTAGTGGGACGGCTGCAACTAATGAAAAACTGTTTTTT	CASSISGTAATNEKLFF
NA	TRBV7-9	TRBJ2-7	few	TGTGCCAGCAGCTTAGCGGGGATCGCCTACGAGCAGTACTTC	CASSLAGIAYEQYF
NA	TRBV7-2	TRBJ2-3	many	TGTGCCAGCAGCCAAAGAGGGGAAACTCGCACAGATACGCAGTATTTT	CASSQRGETRTDTQYF
NA	TRBV6-1	TRBJ1-5	many	TGTGCCAGCAGGAATGTGGTAGATCAGCCCCAGCATTTT	CASRNVVDQPQHF
NA	TRBV4-2	TRBJ2-7	many	TGTGCCAGCAGCCAAGAGATTAAGGGGTTCTACGAGCAGTACTTC	CASSQEIKGFYEQYF
TRBD2	TRBV20-1	TRBJ2-5	few	TGCAGTGCTACAAGCGGGAGGTTCCAAGAGACCCAGTACTTC	CSATSGRFQETQYF
NA	TRBV2	TRBJ1-2	many	TGTGCCAGCAGTGTGGGGGCCGGCGCTGGCTACACCTTC	CASSVGAGAGYTF
TRBD1	TRBV9	TRBJ2-3	many	TGTGCCAGCAGCGCCCTATCAGGGGGCGTTGGCACAGATACGCAGTATTTT	CASSALSGGVGTDTQYF
NA	TRBV10-2	TRBJ2-5	NA	TGCGCCAGCAGTGAGGGACGGTCCTCTTGGACCCAGTACTTC	CASSEGRSSWTQYF
NA	TRBV20-1	TRBJ1-4	many	TGCAGTGCTAGTGGCGGCGATAATGAAAAACTGTTTTTT	CSASGGDNEKLFF
NA	TRBV12-3/TRBV12-4	TRBJ1-3	NA	TGTGCCAGCACCCCCTCACAGGGCGCTGGAAACACCATATATTTT	CASTPSQGAGNTIYF
TRBD2	TRBV6-5	TRBJ2-5	NA	TGTGCCAGCAGTGGGACTAGCGGGAGGCCCACCCAGTACTTC	CASSGTSGRPTQYF
TRBD1	TRBV28	TRBJ2-7	NA	TGTGCCACCCAGGGACAGGACTACGAGCAGTACTTC	CATQGQDYEQYF
TRBD1	TRBV9	TRBJ1-2	many	TGTGCCAGCAGCGTGTCCGGGACAGGGGGTGGCTATGGCTACACCTTC	CASSVSGTGGGYGYTF
NA	TRBV9	TRBJ2-3	many	TGTGCCAGCAGCGTGGAAGATACGCAGTATTTT	CASSVEDTQYF
NA	TRBV12-3/TRBV12-4	TRBJ1-2	many	TGTGCCAGCAGGGCAGGCGACTATGGCTACACCTTC	CASRAGDYGYTF
TRBD1	TRBV7-8	TRBJ2-6	NA	TGTGCCAGCAGCTTGGGTACGACGGGACAGGTAGACTCTGGGGCCAACGTCCTGACTTTC	CASSLGTTGQVDSGANVLTF
NA	TRBV27	TRBJ1-6	many	TGTGCCAGCAGTTTCTTCCGGTCCTATAATTCACCCCTCCACTTT	CASSFFRSYNSPLHF
NA	TRBV20-1	TRBJ1-1	many	TGCAGTGCTAGAGACCCGTACGAGATGGGCACTGAAGCTTTCTTT	CSARDPYEMGTEAFF
NA	TRBV28	TRBJ2-7	few	TGTGCCAGCTCACCAGGGGGGGGCCTCTCCTACGAGCAGTACTTC	CASSPGGGLSYEQYF
TRBD1	TRBV15	TRBJ1-1	many	TGTGCCACCAGCAGACCCGGGACAGGGGAAAGAGCTTTCTTT	CATSRPGTGERAFF
TRBD1	TRBV20-1	TRBJ2-7	many	TGCAGTGCTCGTTCGAGGGGGCCCCCAGCTTACGAGCAGTACTTC	CSARSRGPPAYEQYF
NA	TRBV19	TRBJ1-5	many	TGTGCCAGTAGTGCCGCAGGGCCCCAGCATTTT	CASSAAGPQHF
TRBD2	TRBV28	TRBJ2-4	many	TGTGCCAGCAGCGGGACTAGCGGGCCCTTCGGCATTCAGTACTTC	CASSGTSGPFGIQYF
NA	TRBV28	TRBJ2-7	few	TGTGCCAGCAATCTTCAGGGGATCACCTACGAGCAGTACTTC	CASNLQGITYEQYF
NA	TRBV7-9	TRBJ1-2	many	TGTGCCAGCAGCTTAGTGGTACGCAACTATGGCTACACCTTC	CASSLVVRNYGYTF
NA	TRBV29-1	TRBJ1-1	many	TGCAGCGCTCCCGTAAGCACTGAAGCTTTCTTT	CSAPVSTEAFF
TRBD2	TRBV7-2	TRBJ2-3	many	TGTGCCAGCAGCCCCTTGGCGGGAGGATTGACAGATACGCAGTATTTT	CASSPLAGGLTDTQYF
NA	TRBV29-1	TRBJ2-1	many	TGCAGCGTTGAGGGGGGACCGACCCATGAGCAGTTCTTC	CSVEGGPTHEQFF
TRBD2	TRBV12-3/TRBV12-4	TRBJ2-2	many	TGTGCCAGCAGTTCCCTCCCCGGACTAGCGGGAGAAGGGGAGCTGTTTTTT	CASSSLPGLAGEGELFF
NA	TRBV15	TRBJ2-3	few	TGTGCCACCAGCAGAGATACAAGCCGATCAGATACGCAGTATTTT	CATSRDTSRSDTQYF